The rows below give T cell receptor beta chains drawn from one sample of a study of T cells after yellow fever vaccination. From the 5' RACE reads, TCRdb called clonotypes with MiXCR, one entry per CDR3 protein. The data show some 320,000 distinct CDR3 sequences, around 4.5% seen once. Sequencing was performed on PBMCs, taken 15 days after the yellow fever booster vaccination. These receptors were obtained from a man younger than 30 who received the YFV17D yellow fever vaccine. The CDR3 runs from the conserved cysteine through the conserved F or W. D genes are given only for firm matches. A row's size may be missing; if present it is once, few, many or a size class.

15 few TRBJ2-5 TRBV7-6 TRBD2 TGTGCCAGCAGCTTACTGGGGGGGAGTCAAGAGACCCAGTACTTC CASSLLGGSQETQYF
12 few TRBJ1-6 TRBV30 TRBD1 TGTGCCTGGGGACAGGGGTGGTCACCCCTCCACTTT CAWGQGWSPLHF
17 many TRBJ2-4 TRBV21-1 - TGTGCCAGCAGCAAACAAAAGAAGTACCTAGCCAAAAACATTCAGTACTTC CASSKQKKYLAKNIQYF
14 many TRBJ2-3 TRBV4-3 - TGCGCCAGCAGCCAAGACATGGGCACAGATACGCAGTATTTT CASSQDMGTDTQYF
17 - TRBJ1-1 TRBV7-9 - TGTGCCAGCAGCTCGTCGGTCGGGAGATCAATGAACACTGAAGCTTTCTTT CASSSSVGRSMNTEAFF
13 - TRBJ2-2 TRBV7-6 TRBD1 TGTGCCAGCAGCCTTGGGACAGCCGGGGAGCTGTTTTTT CASSLGTAGELFF
14 many TRBJ1-6 TRBV5-1 - TGCGCCAGCAGCTTGGTGGAGGGAAATTCACCCCTCCACTTT CASSLVEGNSPLHF
15 many TRBJ2-3 TRBV5-1 - TGCGCCAGCAGAAAGCAGGGGGAGGTCACAGATACGCAGTATTTT CASRKQGEVTDTQYF
14 many TRBJ2-5 TRBV12-3/TRBV12-4 - TGTGCCAGCTGCCCGACCCTTCGTTTAGAGACCCAGTACTTC CASCPTLRLETQYF
14 many TRBJ2-7 TRBV6-1 - TGTGCCAGCAGTGAAGCGGGAAGCCCCTACGAGCAGTACTTC CASSEAGSPYEQYF
14 - TRBJ1-6 TRBV23-1 - TGCGCCAGCAGTCATCTGGGTTGGAATTCACCCCTCCACTTT CASSHLGWNSPLHF
17 many TRBJ1-2 TRBV20-1 TRBD1 TGCAGTGCTAGAGAAACCCGGGGAGGGGGCGCGAACTATGGCTACACCTTC CSARETRGGGANYGYTF
16 - TRBJ1-5 TRBV19 TRBD1 TGTGCCAGTAGTCCCTGGGGGACAGGGTCAGGTCAGCCCCAGCATTTT CASSPWGTGSGQPQHF
17 - TRBJ2-6 TRBV7-3 - TGTGCCAGCAGCGTCAAGGGGGGGGACTCTGGGGCCAACGTCCTGACTTTC CASSVKGGDSGANVLTF
15 - TRBJ1-6 TRBV2 TRBD1 TGTGCCAGCAGTAAGGACAGGGTACGCAATTCACCCCTCCACTTT CASSKDRVRNSPLHF
14 many TRBJ2-4 TRBV7-9 - TGTGCCAGCAGCTCAGGGTGGGCCAAAAACATTCAGTACTTC CASSSGWAKNIQYF
13 - TRBJ1-2 TRBV12-3/TRBV12-4 - TGTGCCAGCAGTTTAATCGTGGGGGATGGCTACACCTTC CASSLIVGDGYTF
14 - TRBJ2-3 TRBV20-1 TRBD2 TGCAGTGCTAGAATAGCGGGGGGGTACGGTACGCAGTATTTT CSARIAGGYGTQYF
18 many TRBJ2-1 TRBV7-8 - TGTGCCAGCAGCTTAATCGGCGTGGGGGCAGGGACCTACAATGAGCAGTTCTTC CASSLIGVGAGTYNEQFF
15 - TRBJ2-3 TRBV18 - TGTGCCAGCTCACCAAGCGACAGGGAGGCAGATACGCAGTATTTT CASSPSDREADTQYF
15 - TRBJ2-1 TRBV5-1 - TGCGCCAGCAGCAAGGAGGTACCTACCTCAGGTGAGCAGTTCTTC CASSKEVPTSGEQFF
17 many TRBJ1-5 TRBV15 - TGTGCCACCAGCAGAGATCTGGTGGGGGGAAGCAATCAGCCCCAGCATTTT CATSRDLVGGSNQPQHF
17 - TRBJ2-1 TRBV5-1 TRBD2 TGCGCCAGCAGGGCCGGGAGCGGGGGCCTCTCCTACAATGAGCAGTTCTTC CASRAGSGGLSYNEQFF
12 - TRBJ2-1 TRBV7-9 TRBD2 TGTGCCAGCCACGGGGGGTACAATGAGCAGTTCTTC CASHGGYNEQFF
14 many TRBJ1-5 TRBV5-1 - TGCGCCAGCAGCTTGGATAGTCCCAATCAGCCCCAGCATTTT CASSLDSPNQPQHF
13 - TRBJ1-1 TRBV7-3 - TGTGCCAGCAGCTTGGATACAACAACCGTGGCTTTCTTT CASSLDTTTVAFF
14 many TRBJ2-3 TRBV10-1 - TGCGCCAGCAGCGAGGTAGGCCTGGGAGATACGCAGTATTTT CASSEVGLGDTQYF
14 many TRBJ2-3 TRBV24-1 TRBD1 TGTGCCACCAGTGATTGGACAGGGTGGGATACGCAGTATTTT CATSDWTGWDTQYF
17 - TRBJ2-2 TRBV5-1 TRBD2 TGCGCCAGCAGCCCGGGACTAGCGGGTACTCACACCGGGGAGCTGTTTTTT CASSPGLAGTHTGELFF
16 many TRBJ1-5 TRBV7-8 - TGTGCCAGCAGCTTGGAGGGACGGTTCCTCAATCAGCCCCAGCATTTT CASSLEGRFLNQPQHF
15 - TRBJ1-2 TRBV5-4 TRBD1 TGTGCCAGCAGCCAAGGACAGGACTTGGCCTATGGCTACACCTTC CASSQGQDLAYGYTF
14 - TRBJ2-1 TRBV12-3/TRBV12-4 - TGTGCCACCTGGGCGGGGAGCTCCTACAATGAGCAGTTCTTC CATWAGSSYNEQFF
14 many TRBJ2-1 TRBV20-1 TRBD1 TGCAGTGCTAAACAGGGGGCTCAATACAATGAGCAGTTCTTC CSAKQGAQYNEQFF
14 few TRBJ2-3 TRBV4-1 TRBD2 TGCGCCAGCAAAGTCGGGGGGTTGGCAGATACGCAGTATTTT CASKVGGLADTQYF
13 many TRBJ1-2 TRBV7-8 - TGTGCCAGCAGCTTAGAGCCAAGCTATGGCTACACCTTC CASSLEPSYGYTF
12 many TRBJ2-1 TRBV24-1 TRBD1 TGTGCCACCTCGGGACAGATCAATGAGCAGTTCTTC CATSGQINEQFF
14 many TRBJ2-5 TRBV7-2 TRBD2 TGTGCCAGCAGCTTAGAAGTGGGGGGGGAGACCCAGTACTTC CASSLEVGGETQYF
16 many TRBJ2-2 TRBV4-3 - TGCGCCAGCAGCCAAGATGAGGGGTTGAACACCGGGGAGCTGTTTTTT CASSQDEGLNTGELFF
14 - TRBJ2-4 TRBV2 - TGTGCCAGCACCGACAGGATAGCCAAAAACATTCAGTACTTC CASTDRIAKNIQYF
17 many TRBJ1-5 TRBV6-2/TRBV6-3 - TGTGCCAGCACCACCTGGGGGACACCCTATAGCAATCAGCCCCAGCATTTT CASTTWGTPYSNQPQHF
16 many TRBJ2-7 TRBV4-1 TRBD2 TGCGCCAGCAGCCAATGGGAGGGGATGCCGGCGTACGAGCAGTACTTC CASSQWEGMPAYEQYF
14 - TRBJ1-2 TRBV3-1 - TGTGCCAGCAGCCCGGTTTCCGCGTCCTATGGCTACACCTTC CASSPVSASYGYTF